The entry that follows covers one TCR beta chain sequence. Its antigen is unidentified. Overnight CMV lysate stimulation of fresh PBMCs defined donor CMV status by CD4+ IFNgamma. This record comes from a study of naive and memory T cell subsets. The beta constant-region primer was an equimolar mix of two oligonucleotides covering TRBC1 and TRBC2. Ligated cDNA was amplified by four rounds of PCR with nested alpha and beta constant-region primers and SP2. Via MiXCR, TCRdb re-called the UMI-ligation and nested PCR reads, giving one row per CDR3 protein. The sample includes roughly 150,000 distinct CDR3 sequences, approximately 21% seen only once; the top ten take more than 0.6%. Study conclusions and caveats: Especially in CD8 cells, naive repertoires contained a few larger clonotypes, possibly CD45RA-re-expressing memory cells. Findings for naive and memory subsets could not be checked against ground truth.

This TCR was recovered from a human donor in good health. Material for sequencing was naive CD8+ T cells from blood.

The chain's CDR3 is CASSYVAGGSNTGELFF. CDR3 nucleotides: TGTGCCAGCAGTTACGTAGCGGGAGGGTCGAACACCGGGGAGCTGTTTTTT. The chain combines TRBV6-5 with TRBJ2-2; 11 bases line up with TRBD2. This CDR3 contains 17 residues. Looked up from germline, CDR1 is MNHEY and CDR2 is SVGAGI. V shed 2 bases and J 0 bases; nucleotides not matched to a gene: 2.